This is a list of T cell receptor beta chains from one sample in a study of OX40 agonist ivuxolimab in advanced cancers. This table comes from immunoSEQ multiplex PCR, and its TCRdb copy is limited to in-frame clones, with some not included. The data hold 65,000 to 95,000 clones, with 88% observed a single time. Specimen: CD4+ or CD8+ T cells sorted from blood, collected in a trial of the OX40 agonist ivuxolimab. These receptors were taken from an adult with an advanced solid tumor such as melanoma, head and neck, liver or kidney cancer. Each CDR3 is given with its conserved first and last residue. D genes are given only for firm matches. Rows give clone size only sometimes, using once, few, many, or a class for an expanded clone.

V gene,D gene,clone size,J gene,CDR3 DNA,CDR3 protein
TRBV5-6,NA,NA,TRBJ2-2,TGTGCCAGCAGCTTTAGAGAGACCAGTTACACCGGGGAGCTGTTTTTT,CASSFRETSYTGELFF
TRBV28,NA,NA,TRBJ2-7,TGTGCCAGCAGATCCGAGTACGAGCAGTACTTC,CASRSEYEQYF
TRBV19,NA,NA,TRBJ2-7,TGTGCCAGTAGTTCCGGGAGAACCTACGAGCAGTACTTC,CASSSGRTYEQYF
TRBV15,NA,NA,TRBJ2-1,TGTGCCACCAGCAAAGGGACCGCTAGCTCCTACAATGAGCAGTTCTTC,CATSKGTASSYNEQFF
TRBV19,TRBD1,NA,TRBJ2-3,TGTGCCAGTACAAAGGGGGCCACAGATACGCAGTATTTT,CASTKGATDTQYF
TRBV4-1,TRBD2,NA,TRBJ2-7,TGCGCCAGCAGCCCCGAGGCGGGAGGGCGGTACGAGCAGTACTTC,CASSPEAGGRYEQYF
TRBV5-4,TRBD1,NA,TRBJ2-7,TGTGCCAGCAGCTTGGGGGTCAGGGGGCTTACCTACGAGCAGTACTTC,CASSLGVRGLTYEQYF
TRBV23-1,NA,NA,TRBJ2-5,TGCGCCAGCAGTCACGGACAAAGGCAAGAGACCCAGTACTTC,CASSHGQRQETQYF
TRBV5-5,NA,NA,TRBJ1-5,TGTGCCAGCAGCTTTTACGGGGGCAATCAGCCCCAGCATTTT,CASSFYGGNQPQHF
TRBV19,TRBD1,NA,TRBJ2-1,TGTGCCAGTAGTATGGGACAGGGGGCCTACAATGAGCAGTTCTTC,CASSMGQGAYNEQFF
TRBV19,NA,few,TRBJ1-5,TGTGCCAGTAGTATGTCAGGGTTTAATCAGCCCCAGCATTTT,CASSMSGFNQPQHF